The present T cell receptor (beta chain) was sequenced within a study of blood T cell repertoires in COVID-19. Whole-study context: The origin of the acute and convalescent COVID-19 samples was the United States, Italy and Spain. Sample material is recorded as cDNA or gDNA derived from T cells, B-cell-depleted T cells, or PBMCs.

V was clipped by 5 bases and J by 1 base; unmatched bases: 6. The CDR3 is 15 amino acids. Germline V gives CDR1 SGHTA, CDR2 FQGTGA. This clone was recorded once. Here immunoSEQ multiplex PCR was the method, and the copy in TCRdb shows in-frame clones only, minus some. The data contain tens of thousands of clones, around four fifths of them seen just once; the ten biggest clones take up 6% to 6.5%. This clonotype was sampled from a human donor in a cohort sampled during active COVID-19. This rearrangement joins TRBV7-3 to TRBJ2-3, with 7 bases that match TRBD1. The sequencing input was peripheral blood. CDR3 residues: CASSPRGPGTDTQYF. The CDR3 DNA follows: TGTGCCAGCAGCCCGAGGGGGCCAGGCACAGATACGCAGTATTTT.